This TCR beta chain was found in a study of blood T cell repertoires in COVID-19. Study as a whole: Spain, Italy and the United States supplied samples that represented acute and convalescent COVID-19.

Repertoires were generated with immunoSEQ multiplex PCR, while TCRdb's copy carries only in-frame clones and drops some. This sample has under 200,000 clones, with approximately 83% found just once. The clonotype comes from a man aged 55 to 69 with acute or convalescent COVID-19. Sequencing input: peripheral blood.

The CDR3 protein is CASSSGLAGGEDTQYF. CDR3 coding DNA: TGTGCCAGCAGCTCGGGACTAGCGGGAGGGGAAGATACGCAGTATTTT. V usage is TRBV5-4 and J usage is TRBJ2-3, with 16 bases identical to TRBD2. This CDR3 spans 16 amino acids. With V trimmed by 3 bases and J by 5 bases, 3 bases remained unmatched. The germline V gene has CDR1 SGHNT and CDR2 YYREEE (reference sequence).